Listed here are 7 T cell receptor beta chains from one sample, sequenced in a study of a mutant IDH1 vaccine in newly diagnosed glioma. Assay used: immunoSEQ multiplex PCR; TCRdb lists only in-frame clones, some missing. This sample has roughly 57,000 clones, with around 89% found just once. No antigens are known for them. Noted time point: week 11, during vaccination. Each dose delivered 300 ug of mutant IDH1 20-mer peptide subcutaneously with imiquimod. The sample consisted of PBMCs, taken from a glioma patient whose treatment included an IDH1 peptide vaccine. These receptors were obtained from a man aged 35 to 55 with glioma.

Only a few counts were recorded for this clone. The CDR3 here is CASRPGRLTGREQYF. Written as DNA, the CDR3 is TGTGCCAGCCGCCCCGGCCGATTGACAGGGAGGGAGCAGTACTTC. The rearrangement links TRBV28 to TRBJ2-7; D perhaps matches TRBD1 (7 bases). Germline CDR1 MDHEN, CDR2 SYDVKM. The length of the CDR3 is 15 residues. The germline V and J ends were trimmed by 8 bases and 7 bases, with 24 bases remaining between them. Variable domain in full (rest from reference TRBV28 and TRBJ2-7): DVKVTQSSRYLVKRTGEKVFLECVQDMDHENMFWYRQDPGLGLRLIYFSYDVKMKEKGDIPEGYSVSREKKERFSLILESASTNQTSMYLCASRPGRLTGREQYFGPGTRLTVT.

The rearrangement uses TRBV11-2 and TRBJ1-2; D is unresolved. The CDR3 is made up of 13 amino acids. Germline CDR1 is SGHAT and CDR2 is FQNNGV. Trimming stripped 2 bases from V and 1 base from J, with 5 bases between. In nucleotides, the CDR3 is TGTGCCAGCAGCTTAAGGAGTAACTATGGCTACACCTTC. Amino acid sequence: CASSLRSNYGYTF. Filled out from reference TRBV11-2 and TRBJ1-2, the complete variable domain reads EAGVAQSPRYKIIEKRQSVAFWCNPISGHATLYWYQQILGQGPKLLIQFQNNGVVDDSQLPKDRFSAERLKGVDSTLKIQPAKLEDSAVYLCASSLRSNYGYTFGSGTRLTVV.

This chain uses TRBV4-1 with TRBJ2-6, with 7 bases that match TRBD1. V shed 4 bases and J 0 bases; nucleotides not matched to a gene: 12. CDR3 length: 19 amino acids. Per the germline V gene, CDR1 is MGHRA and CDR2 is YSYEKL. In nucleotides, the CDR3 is TGCGCCAGCAGCCTTCTGCCGGGACAGTGGAGCTCTGGGGCCAACGTCCTGACTTTC. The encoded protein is CASSLLPGQWSSGANVLTF.

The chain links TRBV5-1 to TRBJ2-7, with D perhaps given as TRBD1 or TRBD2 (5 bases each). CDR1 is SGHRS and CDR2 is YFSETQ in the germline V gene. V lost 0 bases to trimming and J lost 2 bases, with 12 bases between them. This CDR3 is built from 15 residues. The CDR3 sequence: CASSLGGTGTYEQYV. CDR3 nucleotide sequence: TGCGCCAGCAGCTTGGGGGGGACGGGTACCTACGAGCAGTACGTC.

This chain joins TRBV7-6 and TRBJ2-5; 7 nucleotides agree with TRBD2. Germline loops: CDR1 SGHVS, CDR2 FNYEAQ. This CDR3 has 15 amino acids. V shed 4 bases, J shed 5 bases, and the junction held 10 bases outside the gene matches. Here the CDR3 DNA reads TGTGCCAGCAGCTCGGCCTCGCGGGAGCGGGAGACCCAGTACTTC. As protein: CASSSASRERETQYF.

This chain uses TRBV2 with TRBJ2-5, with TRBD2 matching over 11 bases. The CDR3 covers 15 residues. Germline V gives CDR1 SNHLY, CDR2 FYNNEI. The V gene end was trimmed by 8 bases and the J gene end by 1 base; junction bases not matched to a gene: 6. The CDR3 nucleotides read TGTGCCAGCGCCCAGCTAGCGGGAGGCCAAGAGACCCAGTACTTC. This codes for CASAQLAGGQETQYF.

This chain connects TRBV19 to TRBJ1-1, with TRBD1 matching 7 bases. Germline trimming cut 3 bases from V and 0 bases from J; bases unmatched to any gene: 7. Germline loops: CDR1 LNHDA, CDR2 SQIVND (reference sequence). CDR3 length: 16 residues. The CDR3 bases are TGTGCCAGTAGTATCGGGACAGCCTTTATGAACACTGAAGCTTTCTTT. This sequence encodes CASSIGTAFMNTEAFF.